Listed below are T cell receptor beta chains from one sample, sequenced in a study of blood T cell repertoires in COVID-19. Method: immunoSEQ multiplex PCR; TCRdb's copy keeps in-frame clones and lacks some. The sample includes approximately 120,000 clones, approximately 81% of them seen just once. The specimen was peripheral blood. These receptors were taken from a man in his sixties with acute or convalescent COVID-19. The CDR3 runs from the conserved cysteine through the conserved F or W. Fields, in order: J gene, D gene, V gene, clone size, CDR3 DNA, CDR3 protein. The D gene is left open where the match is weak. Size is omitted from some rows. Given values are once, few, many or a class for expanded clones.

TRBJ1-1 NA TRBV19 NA TGTGCCAGTAGTATTGTACGGGGGTACACTGAAGCTTTCTTT CASSIVRGYTEAFF
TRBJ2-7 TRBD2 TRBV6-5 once TGTGCCAGCAGGAATTGGGCTAGCGGACCCTACGAGCAGTACTTC CASRNWASGPYEQYF
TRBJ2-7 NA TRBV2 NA TGTGCCAGCAGGGTTAGGGGTGAGCAGTACTTC CASRVRGEQYF
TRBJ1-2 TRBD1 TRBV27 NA TGTGCCAGCAGTTTCATCGGGACAGCGTATGGCTACACCTTC CASSFIGTAYGYTF
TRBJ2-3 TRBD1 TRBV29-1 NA TGCAGCGGAAACGGACAGGCTAACACAGATACGCAGTATTTT CSGNGQANTDTQYF
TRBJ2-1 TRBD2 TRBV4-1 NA TGCGCCAGCAGCCAAGATCGAGCGGGAGGGAACTACAATGAGCAGTTCTTC CASSQDRAGGNYNEQFF
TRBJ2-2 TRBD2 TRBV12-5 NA TGTGCTAGTGGTTTGGTACGGGACGGGAGGGCCCTGACCGGGGAGCTGTTTTTT CASGLVRDGRALTGELFF
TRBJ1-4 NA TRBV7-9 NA TGTGCCAGCAGCTTAAGAATTGGGGCGCGCCTAAATGAAAAACTGTTTTTT CASSLRIGARLNEKLFF
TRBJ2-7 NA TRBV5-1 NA TGCGCCAGCAGCACCGGTGGGCCGGGGGAGAGCTACGAGCAGTACTTC CASSTGGPGESYEQYF
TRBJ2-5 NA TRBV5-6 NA TGTGCCAGCAGCTTGACAGAAGAGACCCAGTACTTC CASSLTEETQYF
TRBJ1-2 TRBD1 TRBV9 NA TGTGCCAGCAGCGGGGACAGGTCGTTCTATGGCTACACCTTC CASSGDRSFYGYTF
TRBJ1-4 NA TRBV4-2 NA TGTGCCAGCAGCCAGCAGCCAGCACAGGACCTGTTTTTT CASSQQPAQDLFF
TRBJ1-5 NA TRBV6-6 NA TGTGCCAGCAGTTACTCGGGTGGAGGAAGCAATCAGCCCCAGCATTTT CASSYSGGGSNQPQHF
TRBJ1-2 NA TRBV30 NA TGTGCCTTTCGGACAACCTATGGCTACACCTTC CAFRTTYGYTF
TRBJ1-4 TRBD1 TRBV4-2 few TGTGCCAGCAGCCAAGGACAGGGTGGTGAAAAACTGTTTTTT CASSQGQGGEKLFF
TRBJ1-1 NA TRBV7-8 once TGTGCCAGCAGCCTTACGGGGTTGAACACTGAAGCTTTCTTT CASSLTGLNTEAFF
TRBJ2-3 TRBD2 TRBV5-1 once TGCGCCAGCAGCTTTGGGGCTAGCGGGAGTGCGGATACGCAGTATTTT CASSFGASGSADTQYF
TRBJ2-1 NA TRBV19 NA TGTGCCAGTAGTAGTCTGAGACAATCCTACAATGAGCAGTTCTTC CASSSLRQSYNEQFF
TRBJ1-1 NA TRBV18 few TGTGCCAGCTCACCGGACAGAAAGAACACTGAAGCTTTCTTT CASSPDRKNTEAFF
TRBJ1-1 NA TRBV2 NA TGTGCCAGCAAGTTCGACAGCCAAGGGGGTGCCGCTTTCTTT CASKFDSQGGAAFF
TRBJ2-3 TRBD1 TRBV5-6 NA TGTGCCAGCAGCTACGGGACAGGGAGGGATACGCAGTATTTT CASSYGTGRDTQYF
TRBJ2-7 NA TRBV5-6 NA TGTGCCAGCACCTACGGCGGTATACTTTTTCCCACCTACGAGCAGTACTTC CASTYGGILFPTYEQYF
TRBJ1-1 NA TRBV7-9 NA TGTGCCAGCAGCGGGGGGACTCACACTGAAGCTTTCTTT CASSGGTHTEAFF
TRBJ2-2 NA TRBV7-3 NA TGTGCCAGCAGCTTAGTGACAGGCCCAAGCACCGGGGAGCTGTTTTTT CASSLVTGPSTGELFF
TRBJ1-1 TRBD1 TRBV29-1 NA TGCAGCGTTGTCCCCATGAACAGGGGACCGGTATTGAACACTGAAGCTTTCTTT CSVVPMNRGPVLNTEAFF
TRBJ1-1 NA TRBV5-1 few TGCGCCAGCAGCTTTGAGGGAAACACTGAAGCTTTCTTT CASSFEGNTEAFF
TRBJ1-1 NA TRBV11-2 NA TGTGCCAGCAGCCTGACAGGGAACACTGAAGCTTTCTTT CASSLTGNTEAFF
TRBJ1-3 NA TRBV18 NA TGTGCCAGCTCACGAGGTCCCAGCCCTGGAAACACCATATATTTT CASSRGPSPGNTIYF
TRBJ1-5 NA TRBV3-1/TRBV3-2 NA TGTGCCAGTAAGCAGGGGATAAAAGGGCAGCCCCAGCATTTT CASKQGIKGQPQHF
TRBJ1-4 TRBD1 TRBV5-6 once TGTGCCAGCAGCTTGAGGGCAGGGGGAACTAATGAAAAACTGTTTTTT CASSLRAGGTNEKLFF
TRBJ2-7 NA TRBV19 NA TGTGCCAGTAGTACTCTCCAGGGGAACGAGCAGTACTTC CASSTLQGNEQYF
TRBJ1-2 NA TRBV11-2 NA TGTGCCAGCAGCTTAGTCGCAGTACACTATGGCTACACCTTC CASSLVAVHYGYTF
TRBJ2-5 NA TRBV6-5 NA TGTGCCAGCAGGAGAGAGACCCAGTACTTC CASRRETQYF
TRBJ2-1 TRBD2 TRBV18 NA TGTGCCAGCTCACCCGGGACTAGCGGGAGGAATGAGCAGTTCTTC CASSPGTSGRNEQFF
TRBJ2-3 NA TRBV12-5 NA TGTGCTAGTGGTTTGGAGGGGTCTCGCACAGATACGCAGTATTTT CASGLEGSRTDTQYF
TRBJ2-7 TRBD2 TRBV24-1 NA TGTGCCACCTCGGGAGGCACCTACGAGCAGTACTTC CATSGGTYEQYF
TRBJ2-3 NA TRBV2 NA TGTGCCAGCAGTGAAGGGGTTAGCGTCACAGATACGCAGTATTTT CASSEGVSVTDTQYF
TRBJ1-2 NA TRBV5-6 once TGTGCCAGCAGCTTGTATGTTATGAGTACTAACTATGGCTACACCTTC CASSLYVMSTNYGYTF
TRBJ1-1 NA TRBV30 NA TGTGCCTGGAGTGCTGGCGGTTGGAACACTGAAGCTTTCTTT CAWSAGGWNTEAFF
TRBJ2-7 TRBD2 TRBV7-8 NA TGTGCCAGCAGCCCCCGGACTAGCGGGGCCTCCTACGAGCAGTACTTC CASSPRTSGASYEQYF
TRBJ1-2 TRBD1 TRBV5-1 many TGCGCCAGTTACGGGACAGGAGCTTTTTTTAACTATGGCTACACCTTC CASYGTGAFFNYGYTF
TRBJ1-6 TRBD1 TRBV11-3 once TGTGCCAGCAGCCGACAGGGGGCCAGCTCCTATAATTCACCCCTCCACTTT CASSRQGASSYNSPLHF
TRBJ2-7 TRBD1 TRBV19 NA TGTGCCAGTAGTATACGGGGACAGGGGTATTACGAGCAGTACTTC CASSIRGQGYYEQYF
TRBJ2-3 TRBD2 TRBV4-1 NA TGCGCCAGCAGCCAATTCTCCGGGACTAGCGGGGGGGGCACAGATACGCAGTATTTT CASSQFSGTSGGGTDTQYF
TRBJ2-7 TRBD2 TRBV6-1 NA TGTGCCAGCAGTGCAAAGACTAGCGGGGGGATTCCTGAGCAGTACTTC CASSAKTSGGIPEQYF
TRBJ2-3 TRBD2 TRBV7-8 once TGTGCCAGCAGCTTCTCAAGCGGGAGGGCTCGTAGTACGCAGTATTTT CASSFSSGRARSTQYF
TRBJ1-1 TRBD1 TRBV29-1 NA TGCAGCGTCCGACAGGGGATGAACACTGAAGCTTTCTTT CSVRQGMNTEAFF
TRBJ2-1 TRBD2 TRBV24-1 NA TGTGCCACCAGCGACCGGACTCGGGGGGGGAACAATGAGCAGTTCTTC CATSDRTRGGNNEQFF
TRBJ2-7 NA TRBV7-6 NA TGTGCCAGCAGCCTGTCCCCGACCTTGGAGCGTTACGAGCAGTACTTC CASSLSPTLERYEQYF
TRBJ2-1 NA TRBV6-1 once TGTGCCAGCAGTGAAGCAGGGAGATCCTACAATGAGCAGTTCTTC CASSEAGRSYNEQFF
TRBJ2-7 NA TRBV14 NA TGTGCCAGCAGCCAAGTTTCGACTTACGAGCAGTACTTC CASSQVSTYEQYF
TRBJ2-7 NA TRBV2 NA TGTGCCAGCAGTGAAGGGGACTTTATCTACGAGCAGTACTTC CASSEGDFIYEQYF
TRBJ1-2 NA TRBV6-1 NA TGTGCCAGCAGTGAAGAAAGCTCTGGAGGAAACTATGGCTACACCTTC CASSEESSGGNYGYTF
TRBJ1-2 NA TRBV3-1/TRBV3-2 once TGTGCCAGCAGCCCCAGGGGAGTCTATGGCTACACCTTC CASSPRGVYGYTF
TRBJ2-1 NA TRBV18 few TGTGCCAGCTCAACCGGGACTGGATATTACAATGAGCAGTTCTTC CASSTGTGYYNEQFF